This T cell receptor (beta chain) was profiled in a study of CD8+ T cells in alopecia areata. The sequencing template was cDNA reverse transcribed from extracted RNA. Only in-frame clones appear in the TCRdb table, and some are missing; sequencing was by immunoSEQ multiplex PCR. Counted here are 170,000 or so clones, 58% occurring once; the ten biggest clones make up around 13%. Germline values: CDR1 LNHDA, CDR2 SQIVND (reference sequence). This CDR3 region has 13 residues. The germline V and J ends were trimmed by 2 bases and 1 base, with 5 bases remaining between them. Treatment in this sample: oral pan-JAK inhibitor, 5-10 mg twice daily.

Sequenced material: CD8+ T cells sorted from blood, taken at week 24, from a patient treated with tofacitinib. The TCR comes from a human donor with alopecia areata. The V gene is TRBV19, the J gene TRBJ2-5; no firm D call. The CDR3 region has the DNA TGTGCCAGTAGTATAAACAGCCAAGAGACCCAGTACTTC. Protein: CASSINSQETQYF.